This T cell receptor (beta chain) was profiled in a study of human T cells and chemical hapten exposure. Looking at the study overall: The patients, most of them female, presented with alopecia areata, totalis or universalis.

The V gene end was trimmed by 4 bases and the J gene end by 2 bases; junction bases not matched to a gene: 7. The CDR3 sequence is 14 residues long. In germline, CDR1 is DFQATT, CDR2 SNEGSKA (reference sequence). TCRdb processed the RACE reads anew with MiXCR; each CDR3 protein has one entry. The repertoire holds about 82,000 distinct CDR3 sequences, roughly 13% seen once, with approximately 6% in the top ten. Specified time point: patch test 3, about 24 weeks after DPC sensitization. The treatment was: therapeutic diphenylcyclopropenone sensitization with weekly scalp DPC. The chain has TRBV20-1 and TRBJ2-7, with 8 bases matching TRBD2. The source of this sequence is a woman between 45 and 65 years old with alopecia areata. Some clones in this sample may be carry-over from other donors' samples. The starting material was whole blood, obtained in connection with sensitization to the hapten diphenylcyclopropenone (DPC). CDR3 sequence: CSANREGKAYEQYF. The CDR3 DNA reads as TGCAGTGCTAACCGGGAGGGGAAGGCCTACGAGCAGTACTTC.